One TCR beta chain is described in this entry. Its antigen is currently unknown. This record belongs to a study of blood T cells in healthy people across ages. Study-wide points: Strong correlation linked observed beta diversity and percent naive T cells.

Primed by a sample-barcoded 5' primer and a J-beta primer mix, a second PCR proceeded for 7 to 11 cycles. Sequencing yielded, for each sample, at least 2.5 million paired-end reads carrying CDR3. TCRdb re-analysed the 5' RACE reads in MiXCR, keeping a single row per CDR3 protein. The sample lists approximately 850,000 distinct CDR3 sequences, roughly 60% occurring once. This sequence was found in a man younger than 40 in good health. The sequenced sample consisted of blood.

In DNA, the CDR3 is TGTGCCAGTAGTGTACCGCTCCGCGGGACAGGGTTAAATGAGCAGTTCTTC. Protein sequence: CASSVPLRGTGLNEQFF. The V gene is TRBV19, the J gene TRBJ2-1; the match to TRBD1 covers 9 bases. This CDR3 is 17 amino acids long. Losses at the gene ends were 5 bases for V and 7 bases for J; bases not matched to a gene: 15. The germline V gene has CDR1 LNHDA and CDR2 SQIVND (reference sequence).